Listed below are T cell receptor beta chains from one sample, sequenced in a study of cytomegalovirus exposure and HLA in healthy donors. The data were produced by immunoSEQ multiplex PCR, yet TCRdb's version contains in-frame clones alone and is incomplete. The sample has under 200,000 clones; approximately 81% are singletons. The specimen sequenced was PBMCs. Every receptor here comes from a woman between 45 and 65 years old in good health and CMV-seronegative. Each CDR3 is given with its conserved first and last residue. Each record gives: J gene, clone size, D gene, V gene, CDR3 protein, CDR3 DNA. A D gene is named only where the DNA matches it firmly. Expanded clones get a size class; other rows say once, few or many, or leave the size out.

j_gene: TRBJ2-7; abundance: .; d_gene: .; v_gene: TRBV15; CDR3aa: CATSRPESGLSYEQYF; CDR3nt: TGTGCCACCAGCAGGCCTGAAAGTGGGCTCTCCTACGAGCAGTACTTC
j_gene: TRBJ1-1; abundance: .; d_gene: .; v_gene: TRBV6-1; CDR3aa: CASSPTVNMNTEAFF; CDR3nt: TGTGCCAGCAGTCCGACAGTAAACATGAACACTGAAGCTTTCTTT
j_gene: TRBJ1-4; abundance: .; d_gene: .; v_gene: TRBV9; CDR3aa: CASSVRGKPNEKLFF; CDR3nt: TGTGCCAGCAGCGTACGGGGAAAACCTAATGAAAAACTGTTTTTT
j_gene: TRBJ1-1; abundance: .; d_gene: .; v_gene: TRBV30; CDR3aa: CAMEGNTEAFF; CDR3nt: TGTGCCATGGAGGGGAACACTGAAGCTTTCTTT
j_gene: TRBJ1-6; abundance: few; d_gene: .; v_gene: TRBV4-3; CDR3aa: CASSQEGRGSFSPLHF; CDR3nt: TGCGCCAGCAGCCAAGAGGGGAGGGGGAGTTTTTCACCCCTCCACTTT
j_gene: TRBJ1-5; abundance: once; d_gene: TRBD1; v_gene: TRBV9; CDR3aa: CASSPGQGVQPQHF; CDR3nt: TGTGCCAGCAGCCCCGGACAGGGGGTTCAGCCCCAGCATTTT
j_gene: TRBJ2-7; abundance: .; d_gene: TRBD1; v_gene: TRBV7-9; CDR3aa: CSSSPQGQMTSYEQYF; CDR3nt: TGTTCCAGCAGCCCACAGGGACAGATGACGTCCTACGAGCAGTACTTC
j_gene: TRBJ2-1; abundance: .; d_gene: .; v_gene: TRBV28; CDR3aa: CASRPAGKAYNEQFF; CDR3nt: TGTGCCAGCAGGCCAGCAGGGAAGGCCTACAATGAGCAGTTCTTC
j_gene: TRBJ1-4; abundance: .; d_gene: TRBD1; v_gene: TRBV5-1; CDR3aa: CASRSGQGITTNEKLFF; CDR3nt: TGCGCCAGCAGGTCGGGACAGGGTATCACAACTAATGAAAAACTGTTTTTT
j_gene: TRBJ2-1; abundance: .; d_gene: .; v_gene: TRBV2; CDR3aa: CASSESAGGFYNEQFF; CDR3nt: TGTGCCAGCAGTGAGAGTGCTGGCGGCTTCTACAATGAGCAGTTCTTC
j_gene: TRBJ2-2; abundance: .; d_gene: .; v_gene: TRBV19; CDR3aa: CASSRDIGNTGELFF; CDR3nt: TGTGCCAGTAGTCGGGACATAGGGAACACCGGGGAGCTGTTTTTT
j_gene: TRBJ1-6; abundance: .; d_gene: TRBD1; v_gene: TRBV9; CDR3aa: CASSPGQGAYNSPLHF; CDR3nt: TGTGCCAGCAGCCCAGGACAGGGGGCCTATAATTCACCCCTCCACTTT
j_gene: TRBJ1-5; abundance: few; d_gene: .; v_gene: TRBV6-6; CDR3aa: CASSRVPGQNQPQHF; CDR3nt: TGTGCCAGCAGCCGCGTTCCCGGACAGAATCAGCCCCAGCATTTT
j_gene: TRBJ2-7; abundance: .; d_gene: .; v_gene: TRBV5-1; CDR3aa: CASSRQGADEQYF; CDR3nt: TGCGCCAGCAGCCGTCAAGGGGCCGACGAGCAGTACTTC
j_gene: TRBJ1-2; abundance: .; d_gene: TRBD1; v_gene: TRBV28; CDR3aa: CASSAGTGTYGYTF; CDR3nt: TGTGCCAGCAGTGCCGGGACAGGGACCTATGGCTACACCTTC
j_gene: TRBJ2-7; abundance: once; d_gene: .; v_gene: TRBV7-8; CDR3aa: CASSLGARPRTYEQYF; CDR3nt: TGTGCCAGCAGCTTAGGGGCCAGACCCAGGACCTACGAGCAGTACTTC
j_gene: TRBJ1-2; abundance: few; d_gene: TRBD1; v_gene: TRBV4-3; CDR3aa: CASSQVSGTANYGYTF; CDR3nt: TGCGCCAGCAGCCAAGTCTCCGGGACAGCAAACTATGGCTACACCTTC
j_gene: TRBJ2-7; abundance: .; d_gene: .; v_gene: TRBV5-6; CDR3aa: CASSLGTETTGQYF; CDR3nt: TGTGCCAGCAGCTTGGGGACAGAAACTACGGGGCAGTACTTC
j_gene: TRBJ1-2; abundance: .; d_gene: TRBD1; v_gene: TRBV5-1; CDR3aa: CASSDGTGAGYTF; CDR3nt: TGCGCCAGCAGCGATGGGACAGGGGCCGGCTACACCTTC
j_gene: TRBJ2-7; abundance: .; d_gene: TRBD1; v_gene: TRBV7-9; CDR3aa: CASSSDRGLSYEQYF; CDR3nt: TGTGCCAGCAGCTCGGACAGGGGTCTGTCCTACGAGCAGTACTTC
j_gene: TRBJ1-5; abundance: few; d_gene: TRBD1; v_gene: TRBV6-1; CDR3aa: CAGRTGFQPQHF; CDR3nt: TGTGCCGGGCGGACAGGGTTTCAGCCCCAGCATTTT
j_gene: TRBJ1-1; abundance: .; d_gene: .; v_gene: TRBV28; CDR3aa: CASSLPRTEAFF; CDR3nt: TGTGCCAGCAGTTTACCGCGGACTGAAGCTTTCTTT
j_gene: TRBJ2-7; abundance: .; d_gene: TRBD1; v_gene: TRBV2; CDR3aa: CASSGPGQGPGGQYF; CDR3nt: TGTGCCAGCAGTGGCCCGGGACAGGGGCCGGGGGGGCAGTACTTC
j_gene: TRBJ1-2; abundance: once; d_gene: .; v_gene: TRBV7-9; CDR3aa: CSSSLGSRNTF; CDR3nt: TGTTCCAGCAGCCTCGGGAGTCGTAACACCTTC
j_gene: TRBJ2-7; abundance: .; d_gene: .; v_gene: TRBV11-3; CDR3aa: CASTRWGRSSYEQYF; CDR3nt: TGTGCCAGCACGCGGTGGGGGAGGAGCTCCTACGAGCAGTACTTC
j_gene: TRBJ2-7; abundance: .; d_gene: .; v_gene: TRBV4-3; CDR3aa: CASSLDPGGPSYEQYF; CDR3nt: TGCGCCAGCAGCCTGGACCCGGGGGGCCCGTCCTACGAGCAGTACTTC
j_gene: TRBJ2-7; abundance: .; d_gene: TRBD1; v_gene: TRBV6-6; CDR3aa: CASSKDRGNYEQYF; CDR3nt: TGTGCCAGCAGTAAGGACAGGGGGAACTACGAGCAGTACTTC
j_gene: TRBJ2-3; abundance: .; d_gene: .; v_gene: TRBV4-3; CDR3aa: CASSQDQVRPTDTQYF; CDR3nt: TGCGCCAGCAGCCAAGATCAGGTACGACCGACAGATACGCAGTATTTT